This T cell receptor (beta chain) was observed in a study of blood T cell repertoires in COVID-19. Study-level background: Acute and convalescent COVID-19 specimens originated in the United States, Italy and Spain. Sample material is recorded as cDNA or gDNA derived from T cells, B-cell-depleted T cells, or PBMCs.

The CDR3 has 16 amino acids. The V gene lost 0 bases and the J gene lost 3 bases, with 15 bases spanning the gap. Germline CDR1 reads SGHNT; CDR2 reads YENEEA. Under the authors' procedure: It was from reference gene primer amplification that nucleated cell counts were estimated. Clones were sequenced by immunoSEQ multiplex PCR, and TCRdb holds only the in-frame ones, with some missing. V, J and clone size derive from that table, while D and trimming were established from the DNA sequence. The data contain some 120,000 clones, approximately 85% of them singletons. This clonotype was sampled from a human donor in a cohort sampled during active COVID-19. This chain joins TRBV11-3 and TRBJ2-7; D gene unclear. Sequencing input: peripheral blood. CDR3 residues: CASSLDLCLLLYEQYF. In nucleotides, the CDR3 is TGTGCCAGCAGCTTAGATCTGTGTCTCCTACTCTACGAGCAGTACTTC.